The text below deals with one T cell receptor beta chain. This entry is derived from a study of shared clonotypes between healthy human individuals. About the study: There were three CD4 naive, three CD4 memory, two CD8 naive and one CD8 memory plates per donor.

Clones were read by immunoSEQ multiplex PCR, and TCRdb kept only the in-frame ones, dropping some. The sample has a few hundred thousand clones, 87% seen once; the top ten hold about a sixth. Germline CDR1 is PRHDT and CDR2 is FYEKMQ (reference sequence). The CDR3 sequence is 13 residues long. V lost 6 bases, J lost 4 bases, and 10 bases lay in between. V is TRBV13 and J is TRBJ1-3; no reliable D call. The TCR originated in a man aged 18 to 35 in good health. The specimen was memory CD8+ T cells sorted from blood. The subset is: CD45RO+ cells pooled with CCR7-negative TemRA cells. CDR3 sequence: CASRLDTGNTIYF. DNA of the CDR3: TGTGCCAGCAGACTAGACACAGGAAACACCATATATTTT.